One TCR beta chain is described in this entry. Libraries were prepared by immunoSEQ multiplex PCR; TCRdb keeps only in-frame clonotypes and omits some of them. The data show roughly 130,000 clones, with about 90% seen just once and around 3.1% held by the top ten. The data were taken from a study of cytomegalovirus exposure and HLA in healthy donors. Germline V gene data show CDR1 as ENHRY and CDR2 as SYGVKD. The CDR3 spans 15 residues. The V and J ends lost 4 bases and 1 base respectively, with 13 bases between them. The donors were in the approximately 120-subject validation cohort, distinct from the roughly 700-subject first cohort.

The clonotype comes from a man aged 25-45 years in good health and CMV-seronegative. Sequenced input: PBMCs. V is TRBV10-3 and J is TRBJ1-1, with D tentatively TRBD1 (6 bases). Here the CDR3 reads CAISAREGGNTEAFF. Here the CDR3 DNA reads TGTGCCATCAGTGCCCGGGAAGGGGGGAACACTGAAGCTTTCTTT.